The entry that follows covers one T cell receptor (beta chain) sequence. Its target is not known. This entry is derived from a study of monozygotic twins with cystic fibrosis. As for the study in general: Roughly 2.8 micrograms of fragmented DNA underwent around 14 PCR cycles for library preparation.

V was shortened by 6 bases and J by 0 bases, with 9 bases between the two germline ends. Germline V CDR1 and CDR2: SNHLY, FYNNEI. This CDR3 comprises 14 residues. This table comes from immunoSEQ multiplex PCR, and its TCRdb copy is limited to in-frame clones, with some not included. The sample shows about 35,000 clones, more than 55% of them seen only once. Findings and caveats of the study: In 13 of 16 pairs, V gene usage was closest to the co-twin's. Median Simpson clonality of approximately 0.0091 suggested naive T cells predominated.

The chain recombines TRBV2 with TRBJ1-5; D call uncertain. The sample comprised blood. This receptor was identified in a girl aged 5 to 17 with cystic fibrosis. CDR3 protein: CASSAPFSNQPQHF. In DNA form, the CDR3 reads TGTGCCAGCAGCGCACCTTTTAGCAATCAGCCCCAGCATTTT.